A selection of T cell receptor beta chains follows, all from one sample in a study of T cells after yellow fever vaccination. TCRdb re-analysed the 5' RACE reads in MiXCR, keeping a single row per CDR3 protein. The sample consists of 100,000 to 150,000 distinct CDR3 sequences, 8.9% of them appearing once. The sequencing here drew on CD8+ T cells sorted from PBMCs, taken on the day of the yellow fever booster vaccination. These receptors were obtained from a man in his late teens or twenties who received the YFV17D yellow fever vaccine. CDR3s include the opening cysteine and the closing phenylalanine or tryptophan. A D gene is named only where the DNA matches it firmly. Size is stated for part of the rows, as once, few or many counts, or as a class when the clone is expanded.

j_call	clone_size	d_call	v_call	cdr3_aa	cdr3_nt
TRBJ2-2	.	.	TRBV24-1	CATSGFTGASTGELFF	TGTGCCACCAGTGGTTTCACCGGAGCTAGCACCGGGGAGCTGTTTTTT
TRBJ2-7	few	.	TRBV7-2	CASSITGSYEQYF	TGTGCCAGCAGCATTACAGGTTCCTACGAGCAGTACTTC
TRBJ1-1	.	.	TRBV7-9	CASSWDIHGGTEAFF	TGTGCCAGCAGCTGGGACATTCACGGTGGCACTGAAGCTTTCTTT
TRBJ2-7	few	.	TRBV7-9	CASSLMGSEQYF	TGTGCCAGCAGCTTAATGGGATCCGAGCAGTACTTC
TRBJ2-7	.	TRBD1	TRBV6-2/TRBV6-3	CASSTDRVVPYEQYF	TGTGCCAGCAGTACGGACAGGGTAGTTCCCTACGAGCAGTACTTC
TRBJ1-2	few	TRBD1	TRBV4-2	CASSPGQGLPSYGYTF	TGTGCCAGCAGCCCGGGACAGGGGCTCCCCTCGTATGGCTACACCTTC
TRBJ2-1	few	.	TRBV10-3	CAISESLRSFYNEQFF	TGTGCCATCAGTGAGTCTTTAAGATCATTCTACAATGAGCAGTTCTTC
TRBJ2-2	.	.	TRBV6-5	CASSYPGVGELFF	TGTGCCAGCAGTTACCCAGGGGTCGGGGAGCTGTTTTTT
TRBJ2-5	.	TRBD1	TRBV24-1	CATSDHGTGEARETQYF	TGTGCCACCAGTGATCATGGGACAGGCGAGGCGCGAGAGACCCAGTACTTC
TRBJ1-5	few	.	TRBV18	CASSPRKGGGQPQHF	TGTGCCAGCTCACCACGAAAGGGAGGAGGTCAGCCCCAGCATTTT
TRBJ2-1	few	.	TRBV6-5	CASSYASYNEQFF	TGTGCCAGCAGTTATGCTAGTTACAATGAGCAGTTCTTC
TRBJ2-5	many	.	TRBV7-2	CASRDSGTGETQYF	TGTGCCAGCAGGGACAGCGGTACAGGGGAGACCCAGTACTTC
TRBJ2-2	.	TRBD1	TRBV7-9	CASSSRTGTNTGELFF	TGTGCCAGCAGTTCGCGGACAGGCACGAACACCGGGGAGCTGTTTTTT
TRBJ2-3	few	.	TRBV6-5	CASSSLRRYPDTQYF	TGTGCCAGCAGTTCTCTGAGGAGGTACCCAGATACGCAGTATTTT
TRBJ2-3	few	.	TRBV7-9	CASSLKPRQFTPDTQYF	TGTGCCAGCAGCCTTAAACCTAGACAATTTACCCCAGATACGCAGTATTTT
TRBJ2-5	few	TRBD2	TRBV12-3/TRBV12-4	CASSFPSGGTQETQYF	TGTGCCAGCAGTTTCCCTAGCGGGGGGACCCAAGAGACCCAGTACTTC
TRBJ1-3	.	.	TRBV6-1	CASSGGGFLANTIYF	TGTGCCAGCAGTGGTGGGGGATTTCTAGCGAACACCATATATTTT
TRBJ2-4	.	.	TRBV9	CASSRSNQNIQYF	TGTGCCAGCAGCAGGTCCAACCAAAACATTCAGTACTTC